What follows is one TCR beta chain and its context. Its antigen specificity is not known. A read error may be the cause here, since a much bigger clone is one base away. The data were taken from a study of blood T cells in healthy people across ages (dated by TCRdb to between 2014 and 2017). General notes on the study: In model experiments, roughly one uniquely barcoded TCR beta cDNA molecule per two T cells was captured by template switching. Four age groups were formed from the donors: young (average about 15 years), middle-aged (approximately 40), aged (approximately 60) and long-lived (around 82). Using the same blood draw, the study looked at two additional independent replicas of 1 million unique cDNA reads for two donors, one aged 18 to 30 and the other aged 80 or older. The study measured age-related changes in TCR beta repertoire diversity using deep sequencing normalized with unique cDNA molecular identifiers. To avoid experimental bias, donors of different ages were distributed randomly across sequencing lanes.

Spanning cysteine to phenylalanine, the CDR3 consists of 14 amino acids. Only the CDR3 part of the read is kept: 42 bases, read in frame from the first base. Based on the germline V gene (reference sequence), the CDR1 and CDR2 sequences are DFQATT and SNEGSKA. Trimming costs V 6 bases and J 5 bases, and their ends lie 19 bases apart. Systemically healthy Caucasian individuals from Russia, 39 in total and aged about 6 to 95 years, were included as donors. Ten milliliters of peripheral blood were drawn from each donor into EDTA-treated Vacutainer tubes. Ficoll-Paque density-gradient centrifugation was used to isolate PBMCs, with at least 6.5 million per sample. Trizol reagent was used to extract total RNA from the PBMCs, yielding at least 5.5 micrograms per sample. For every donor, an aliquot of PBMCs went through flow cytometry to measure the percentages of naive CD45RAhigh/CD27high T cells. What the research found in general, with its limitations: The long-lived group showed more naive CD4+ T cells, fewer expanded clones and increased TCR diversity than the aged group, suggesting age selection. Conclusive comparison of naive and antigen-experienced compartments was prevented by the profiling of bulk unsorted PBMCs. Estimates of total diversity from one million sequenced T cells were regarded as lower bounds and underestimates. Observed TCR beta diversity per million T cells fell roughly linearly with age, and a significant reduction was already apparent by age roughly 40. Because donor CMV infection status was unknown, age-related changes in expanded clonotypes were potentially confounded. Observed TCR beta diversity correlated strongly with the percentage of naive T cells measured by flow cytometry.

The library came from 5' RACE. The sequencer was an Illumina HiSeq 2500. A second roughly 6 to 12 cycle PCR used a sample-barcoded 5' primer and a J-beta primer mix. A unique molecular identifier was introduced onto each TCR beta cDNA molecule by a template-switch 5' adaptor carrying 12 random nucleotides. At least 2.5 million CDR3-containing paired-end reads were obtained from each sample. First-strand cDNA synthesis was performed from all RNA using the Mint cDNA synthesis kit, with priming by a TRBC-specific oligonucleotide. After uracil-DNA glycosylase treatment, a first 18-cycle PCR used universal primers M1SS and BC2_uni_R on all cDNA. In the original analysis: Normalization of each sample was performed by random selection of 1 million high-quality reads, each carrying a distinct molecular identifier. Reads sharing molecular identifiers were discarded rather than binned into consensus sequences. MiTCR, with a Q25 quality threshold and the strictest error-elimination algorithm, was used for CDR3 identification, clonotype clustering and error correction. A nonparametric unseen species model with Euler transformation was used to estimate a lower bound on total TCR beta diversity. TCRdb reprocessed the public reads (quality trimming at Q25 with fastp, clone calling with MiXCR) and kept in-frame beta chains. Each CDR3 protein appears once, grouped with its most common genes and DNA. TCRdb's processing, not the authors', yielded these V and J calls. For this sample the table gives around 650,000 distinct CDR3 sequences, of which about 30% were detected only once. Roughly 15% of the sample is taken by the ten largest.

The V and J genes are TRBV20-1 and TRBJ1-2; TRBD1 is possibly the D segment (6 matching bases). The origin of this receptor is a woman older than 75 in good health. Donor details come from another sample of the same person, matched by shared clones. The sample was blood. The bases read TGCAGTGCCCAACGAACAGGGCGGCCTTATGGCTACACCTTC. The resulting protein is CSAQRTGRPYGYTF.